The 4 T cell receptor beta chains given below trace back to one sample, sequenced in a study of cytomegalovirus exposure and HLA in healthy donors. Researchers ran the PCR with 60 Vbeta and 13 Jbeta primers. Repertoires were generated with immunoSEQ multiplex PCR, while TCRdb's copy carries only in-frame clones and drops some. This sample has 150,000 to 200,000 clones, with around 80% found just once. What was sequenced was PBMCs. The receptors were sampled from a woman aged 18-29 years in good health and CMV-seronegative.

This rearrangement joins TRBV5-6 to TRBJ2-7, with 9 bases matching TRBD2. CDR1 is SGHDT, CDR2 YYEEEE, per germline. Losses at the gene ends were 4 bases for V and 3 bases for J; bases not matched to a gene: 8. There are 15 residues in the CDR3. The CDR3 nucleotides read TGTGCCAGCAGCCAGGGGACAGCGGGAGGCTACGAGCAGTACTTC. It is translated as CASSQGTAGGYEQYF.

This chain connects TRBV6-5 to TRBJ1-2, with D perhaps matching TRBD1 (6 bases). Between the trimmed V and J ends, which lost 7 bases and 7 bases, there was a span of 19 bases. In germline, CDR1 is MNHEY, CDR2 SVGAGI. CDR3 length equals 14 residues. CDR3 sequence reads: CASKAGADHGGYTF. CDR3 bases: TGTGCCAGCAAGGCGGGGGCAGATCATGGTGGCTACACCTTC.

J is TRBJ2-1 and V is TRBV27; D perhaps matches TRBD1 (6 bases). Germline values: CDR1 MNHEY, CDR2 SMNVEV (reference sequence). Trimming cost V 0 bases and J 0 bases, with 6 bases left between them. The CDR3 is 15 amino acids. Written as DNA, the CDR3 is TGTGCCAGCAGTTTATCAGGGGGCTCCTACAATGAGCAGTTCTTC. Its protein is CASSLSGGSYNEQFF.

The chain recombines TRBV11-2 with TRBJ2-5; 11 bases are shared with TRBD2. Losses at the gene ends were 3 bases for V and 1 base for J; bases not matched to a gene: 7. The germline gives CDR1 SGHAT, CDR2 FQNNGV. The CDR3 length is 17 residues. CDR3 region: CASSFRGLAEAQETQYF. The CDR3, as DNA: TGTGCCAGCAGCTTCCGGGGACTAGCGGAGGCCCAAGAGACCCAGTACTTC.